This TCR beta chain is drawn from a study of OX40 agonist ivuxolimab in advanced cancers. With regard to the full study: Ivuxolimab was an agonistic, fully human IgG2 monoclonal antibody directed against OX40 (CD134), a costimulatory receptor. The purpose of peripheral TCRbeta sequencing was to test whether ivuxolimab changed TCR sequence diversity and led to clonal T-cell expansion. Patients were allowed to have had prior anti-PD-1, anti-PD-L1 or anti-CTLA-4 therapy, and more than 35% of the dose-escalation patients had been treated with checkpoint inhibitors. A male proportion of almost 85% and a mean age of roughly 55 years, ranging from about 23 to 90, were recorded for the dose-escalation cohort. The paper reports the monotherapy dose-escalation portion (N ≈ 50 patients) of the phase I ivuxolimab trial. Intravenous ivuxolimab was administered to patients every 2 weeks at six dose levels: 0.01, 0.1, 0.3, 1.5, 3 and 10 mg/kg. Of the roughly 52 dose-escalation patients, hepatocellular carcinoma was present in roughly 19, melanoma in roughly 15, renal cell carcinoma in 9 and head and neck cancer in 9. Three dose-escalation patients achieved partial responses, one with hepatocellular carcinoma and two with cutaneous melanoma.

The trial excluded patients who had a history of autoimmune disease or who were on systemic immunosuppression. In every dose cohort, peripheral blood was drawn for TCR sequencing at baseline, cycle 4 day 1, and cycle 7 day 1. The samples were drawn from a first-in-human, open-label, multicenter phase I dose-escalation trial of ivuxolimab. Adults with locally advanced or metastatic melanoma, renal cell carcinoma, hepatocellular carcinoma or head and neck squamous cell carcinoma were enrolled in the trial. CD4+ and CD8+ T cells were sorted separately from peripheral blood before TCR sequencing. With regard to this clone: This clone's antigen is unknown. No base-level quality is on record; no much larger clone is a single base apart.

For sequencing of the TCRbeta CDR3 region, genomic DNA was extracted from the sorted cells. The immunoSEQ Assay was used for sequencing of TCRbeta CDR3 regions. TCRdb stores this immuneACCESS table with in-frame sequences only. Part of the clones is absent; in the studies checked, under half of the shortfall reflects unresolved V genes, and no reason is known for the rest. Counted in this sample were some 77,000 clones; approximately 95% of them appeared once. The ten largest make up about 0.32% of the sample. Beyond this particular receptor, the publication reports: In the 0.1-3.0 mg/kg groups, partial responders were among the patients with the lowest normalized peripheral clonal expansion, particularly in CD8+ T cells. At doses of 0.1 to 3.0 mg/kg, clonal expansion of both CD4+ and CD8+ T cells in blood was seen between baseline and week 6. The antigen specificity of the clonally expanded peripheral T cells was not determined. After ivuxolimab, more expanded clones were found on average in CD8+ T cells than in CD4+ T cells. Low levels of normalized T-cell clonal expansion were also seen in some nonresponding patients.

This clonotype was obtained from an adult with an advanced solid tumor such as melanoma, head and neck, liver or kidney cancer. The sequences come from CD4+ or CD8+ T cells sorted from blood, collected in a trial of the OX40 agonist ivuxolimab.

The CDR3 protein sequence reads: CASSSQRGTSGDNEQFF. DNA sequence: TGTGCCAGCAGCTCTCAGCGGGGGACTAGCGGGGACAATGAGCAGTTCTTC. The chain is encoded by TRBV11-2 joined to TRBJ2-1; TRBD2 matches 13 bases in the middle. CDR1 SGHAT and CDR2 FQNNGV were looked up in the germline V gene. The CDR3 starts with the cysteine, ends with the phenylalanine, and has 17 residues. Only the CDR3 region is kept as DNA, spanning 51 bases read in frame from base 1. V trim: 4 bases; J trim: 5 bases; unmatched bases: 8.